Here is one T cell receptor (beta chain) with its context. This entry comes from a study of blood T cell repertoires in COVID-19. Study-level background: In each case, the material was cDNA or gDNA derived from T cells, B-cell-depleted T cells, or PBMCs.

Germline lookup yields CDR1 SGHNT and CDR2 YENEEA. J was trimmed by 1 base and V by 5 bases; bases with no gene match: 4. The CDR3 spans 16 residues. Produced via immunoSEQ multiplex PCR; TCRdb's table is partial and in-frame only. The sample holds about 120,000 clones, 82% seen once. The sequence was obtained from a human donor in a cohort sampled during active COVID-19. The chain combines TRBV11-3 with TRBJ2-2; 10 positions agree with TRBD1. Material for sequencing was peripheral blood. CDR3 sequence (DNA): TGTGCCAGCAGCCCTTGGACAGGGGGGAACACCGGGGAGCTGTTTTTT. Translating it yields CASSPWTGGNTGELFF.